Listed here are 25 T cell receptor beta chains from one sample, sequenced in a study of molecular identifiers for immune sequencing clone quantification. TCRdb reanalysed the PCR reads using MiXCR and keeps one entry per CDR3 protein. This table has about 640,000 distinct CDR3 sequences, just under 20% appearing once. Sequenced input: naive CD8+ T cells from blood, with Jurkat cell RNA spiked in. Documented subset: FACS-sorted CD8+CD4-CCR7+CD45RA+ naive T cells. The receptors shown here come from a human donor in good health. Some libraries in this study had Jurkat cell RNA spiked in.

Only a few counts were recorded for this clonotype. The chain couples TRBV4-3 to TRBJ1-1; 7 bases are a match to TRBD1. Trimming took 3 bases from V and 5 from J; bases not matched to a gene: 9. The CDR3 is 15 residues long. CDR1 is LGHNA and CDR2 is YSLEER in the germline V gene. CDR3 loop: CASSQREGAWTEAFF. CDR3 coding DNA: TGCGCCAGCAGCCAGCGAGAGGGGGCATGGACTGAAGCTTTCTTT.

This clonotype occurred many times. The chain has TRBV29-1 and TRBJ2-3, with 9 positions matching TRBD1. Per germline, CDR1 SQVTM and CDR2 ANQGSEA. This CDR3 contains 13 residues. Trimming took 6 bases from V and 0 from J; bases not matched to a gene: 1. The CDR3 is CSVGTGSTDTQYF. CDR3 bases: TGCAGCGTGGGGACAGGGAGCACAGATACGCAGTATTTT.

This clonotype was detected only a few times. The chain carries TRBV27 and TRBJ2-5; D is perhaps TRBD1 or TRBD2 (7 bases each). CDR3 length: 18 amino acids. Germline CDR1 MNHEY, CDR2 SMNVEV (reference sequence). With 4 bases removed from V and 0 bases from J, the gap between germline ends came to 21 bases. CDR3 in amino acids: CASSYRAGGGPYQETQYF. The DNA of the CDR3 is TGTGCCAGCAGTTATCGGGCAGGGGGGGGCCCTTACCAAGAGACCCAGTACTTC.

V usage is TRBV27 and J usage is TRBJ2-7, with 9 bases lining up with TRBD2. The V gene end was trimmed by 2 bases and the J gene end by 6 bases; junction bases not matched to a gene: 5. The CDR3 has 14 residues. Per the germline V gene, CDR1 is MNHEY and CDR2 is SMNVEV (reference sequence). As DNA, the CDR3 is TGTGCCAGCAGTTTAGCGGGAGGGCCCGCCGAGCAGTACTTC. Its protein product is CASSLAGGPAEQYF.

This clonotype was counted many times. V is TRBV4-3 and J is TRBJ1-5; D remains ambiguous. The germline V and J ends were trimmed by 0 bases and 5 bases, with 8 bases remaining between them. This CDR3 region has 14 residues. Germline V lookup: CDR1 LGHNA, CDR2 YSLEER. CDR3 region: CASSQDVGYQPQHF. The CDR3 coding sequence is TGCGCCAGCAGCCAAGATGTAGGGTATCAGCCCCAGCATTTT.

This clonotype occurred many times. The DNA for the CDR3 is TGTGCCAGCACCCTGGGGGCGCCGAAGGAGCAGTACTTC. It is translated as CASTLGAPKEQYF. This chain joins TRBV6-2 or TRBV6-3 and TRBJ2-7; D perhaps matches TRBD1 (6 bases). Trimming removed 7 bases from V and 7 bases from J, with 17 bases in between. CDR1 and CDR2 from the germline V gene are MNHEY and SVGEGT. The CDR3 totals 13 residues.

This clonotype appeared many times. This chain joins TRBV2 and TRBJ2-7; D assignment may be TRBD1 or TRBD2 (6 bases each). The CDR3 covers 15 residues. Germline CDR1 SNHLY, CDR2 FYNNEI. With 2 bases removed from V and 5 bases from J, the gap between germline ends came to 16 bases. This CDR3 is CASSERGRDTHEQYF. In DNA form, the CDR3 reads TGTGCCAGCAGTGAACGAGGGCGGGACACCCACGAGCAGTACTTC.

A few counts support this clonotype. The V and J genes are TRBV12-3 or TRBV12-4 and TRBJ1-4, with D possibly TRBD1 on 5 matching bases. The CDR3 sequence is 14 residues long. V dropped 3 bases and J dropped 7 bases, with 12 bases sitting between them. The CDR3 DNA follows: TGTGCCAGCAGTTTCGGTCCAAGGGGTGAAAAACTGTTTTTT. Translating gives CASSFGPRGEKLFF.

The V call is TRBV9, the J call TRBJ2-3; 10 bases map to TRBD2. The CDR3 runs 18 residues. Germline loops: CDR1 SGDLS, CDR2 YYNGEE. The junction had 17 bases not matched to a gene; V was cut back by 4 bases and J by 6 bases. CDR3: CASSLTPLASGSRDTQYF. The DNA of the CDR3 is TGTGCCAGCAGCCTCACACCTCTGGCTAGCGGGAGTAGGGATACGCAGTATTTT. Using reference TRBV9 and TRBJ2-3 for the parts outside the CDR3, the full variable domain is DSGVTQTPKHLITATGQRVTLRCSPRSGDLSVYWYQQSLDQGLQFLIQYYNGEERAKGNILERFSAQQFPDLHSELNLSSLELGDSALYFCASSLTPLASGSRDTQYFGPGTRLTVL.

The chain uses TRBV7-2 and TRBJ2-1; D possibly corresponds to TRBD2 (6 bases). CDR1 and CDR2 from the germline V gene are SGHTA and FQGNSA. V was cut by 1 base and J by 0 bases, with 10 bases left in between. CDR3 size: 16 residues. CDR3 sequence (DNA): TGTGCCAGCAGCTTAGTTGGCGGGAACTCCTACAATGAGCAGTTCTTC. This translates into CASSLVGGNSYNEQFF.

Of note for this clonotype: A much larger clone differs from this one at a single base, so this may be a read error. This CDR3 is missing its conserved last phenylalanine or tryptophan, likely due to a read error. The J gene is TRBJ2-1, the V gene TRBV6-5; no definite D call. The CDR3 covers 14 residues. Between the trimmed V and J ends, which lost 5 bases and 7 bases, there was a span of 15 bases. CDR1 is MNHEY and CDR2 is SVGAGI in the germline V gene. CDR3 sequence: CASSKSQNGNEQFS. The CDR3 nucleotides are TGTGCCAGCAGTAAATCGCAAAACGGGAATGAGCAGTTCTCC.

This clonotype has more than one count but fewer than ten. Written as DNA, the CDR3 is TGTGCCAGTAGCATCACGACAGGTTATAGCAATCAGCCCCAGCATTTT. Protein sequence: CASSITTGYSNQPQHF. V is TRBV19 and J is TRBJ1-5; maybe TRBD1 (6 bases). Germline V CDR1 and CDR2: LNHDA, SQIVND (reference sequence). The CDR3 runs to 16 residues. With 6 bases removed from V and 0 bases from J, the gap between germline ends came to 15 bases.

This clonotype was seen a handful of times. CDR3 sequence reads: CASSHLMGQSTDTQYF. CDR3 sequence (DNA): TGTGCCAGCAGCCATCTAATGGGACAGAGCACAGATACGCAGTATTTT. The genes are TRBV5-6 and TRBJ2-3; 7 nucleotides match TRBD1. In germline, CDR1 is SGHDT, CDR2 YYEEEE. Trimming took 4 bases from V and 0 from J; bases not matched to a gene: 8. There are 16 residues in the CDR3.

This clonotype showed up many times. The chain employs TRBV7-8 and TRBJ1-1, with 7 bases identical to TRBD1. CDR1 and CDR2 from the germline V gene are SGHVS and FQNEAQ. The CDR3 spans 15 residues. V lost 7 bases, J lost 8 bases, and 16 bases stayed unmatched. CDR3 residues: CASNSRPRDREEAFF. CDR3 DNA sequence: TGTGCCAGCAACTCCCGACCCCGGGACAGAGAAGAAGCTTTCTTT.

Of note for this clonotype: The junction departs from germline at one end; a sequencing error may be responsible. The chain combines TRBV5-3 with TRBJ2-1, with D uncertain. TRBV5-3 falls under the ORF class, with uncertain function. The CDR3 has 15 residues. The chain's CDR3 is CASSRTTSSYNGQFF. Written as DNA, the CDR3 is TGTGCCAGCAGCCGCACAACCAGCTCCTACAATGGGCAGTTCTTC.

This clonotype was seen ten or more times. V is TRBV7-9 and J is TRBJ1-2; no reliable D call. CDR1 and CDR2 (germline): SEHNR, FQNEAQ (reference sequence). V was clipped by 4 bases and J by 4 bases, with 22 bases between them. The CDR3 is 17 residues long. In DNA, the CDR3 is TGTGCCAGCAGCTCACACGCAGACGGAGCAGAGATCTATGGCTACACCTTC. Protein sequence: CASSSHADGAEIYGYTF.

The rearrangement links TRBV11-2 to TRBJ2-1; 12 positions agree with TRBD2. V shed 2 bases and J 8 bases; nucleotides not matched to a gene: 7. Germline V CDR1 and CDR2: SGHAT, FQNNGV. The CDR3 is 16 amino acids. In DNA, the CDR3 is TGTGCCAGCAGCTTATCCCGACTAGCGGGAGACCATGAGCAGTTCTTC. Translation: CASSLSRLAGDHEQFF.

This clonotype came up many times. The gene calls are TRBV7-9 and TRBJ1-3, with D possibly TRBD1 on 6 matching bases. Germline lookup yields CDR1 SEHNR and CDR2 FQNEAQ (reference sequence). The CDR3 length is 15 residues. Trimming left V 6 bases short and J 1 base short, with 13 bases between. The CDR3, as DNA: TGTGCCAGCAGACTTACAGGGTTATCTGGAAACACCATATATTTT. This encodes CASRLTGLSGNTIYF.

This clonotype came up many times. In DNA form, the CDR3 reads TGTGCCAGCGATATGGGGGCGGGGGGGGCCAACGTCCTGACTTTC. Amino acids: CASDMGAGGANVLTF. The J gene is TRBJ2-6, the V gene TRBV28; D assignment may be TRBD1 or TRBD2 (6 bases each). Trimming took off 8 bases at V and 4 bases at J, with 15 bases between the two ends. The CDR3 is made up of 15 amino acids. Germline V CDR1 and CDR2: MDHEN, SYDVKM.

The chain's CDR3 is CASSQDVLDLLPDTQYF. CDR3 bases: TGTGCCAGCAGCCAAGACGTATTGGACTTACTGCCAGATACGCAGTATTTT. The chain is built from TRBV3-1 and TRBJ2-3; D might be TRBD2 (5 bases). Germline CDR1 LGHDT, CDR2 YNNKEL (reference sequence). V was cut by 0 bases and J by 4 bases, with 17 bases left in between. The CDR3 has 17 residues.

This clonotype was seen repeatedly, ten times or more. J is TRBJ2-1 and V is TRBV7-2; maybe TRBD1 (6 bases). Trimming took off 0 bases at V and 8 bases at J, with 8 bases between the two ends. Germline lookup yields CDR1 SGHTA and CDR2 FQGNSA. This CDR3 has 13 residues. CDR3 DNA sequence: TGTGCCAGCAGCTTAGCCCCAGGGGATGAGCAGTTCTTC. Translated: CASSLAPGDEQFF.

This clonotype has just one count. A much larger clone lies one base from this, so it may be a read error. The rearrangement uses TRBV29-1 and TRBJ1-2, with unresolved D. In germline, CDR1 is SQVTM, CDR2 ANQGSEA. This CDR3 contains 13 residues. The CDR3, as DNA: TGCAGCGTTGAGAGGTCAGAGGACTATGGCTACATCTTC. Protein: CSVERSEDYGYIF.

This clonotype was detected only once. A much larger clone lies one base from this, so it may be a read error. The chain couples TRBV7-9 to TRBJ1-4; 7 bases match TRBD1. The CDR3 length is 13 residues. Germline values: CDR1 SEHNR, CDR2 FQNEAQ (reference sequence). V shed 5 bases, J shed 8 bases, and the junction held 5 bases outside the gene matches. CDR3 sequence reads: CASSTGTAEKLFF. The CDR3, as DNA: TGTGCCAGCAGCACAGGGACAGCAGAAAAACTGTTTTTT.

The table lists this clonotype with a few counts. V and J are TRBV28 and TRBJ2-3, with D hard to call. V was shortened by 1 base and J by 7 bases, with 18 bases between the two germline ends. CDR3 length equals 16 residues. Looked up from germline, CDR1 is MDHEN and CDR2 is SYDVKM. DNA for the CDR3: TGTGCCAGCAGTTTATCTGACACGGTTATTCTTAATACGCAGTATTTT. Encoded protein: CASSLSDTVILNTQYF. Full variable domain (missing parts from reference TRBV28 and TRBJ2-3): DVKVTQSSRYLVKRTGEKVFLECVQDMDHENMFWYRQDPGLGLRLIYFSYDVKMKEKGDIPEGYSVSREKKERFSLILESASTNQTSMYLCASSLSDTVILNTQYFGPGTRLTVL.

The CDR3 DNA reads TGTGCCAGCAGTCGCGATACAGGGTGGACAGGGGAAGAGACCCAGTACTTC. Translated, it gives CASSRDTGWTGEETQYF. The V gene is TRBV6-2 or TRBV6-3, the J gene TRBJ2-5; 9 bases are shared with TRBD1. Trimming at V came to 5 bases and at J to 3 bases, leaving 13 bases not matched to a gene. This CDR3 contains 17 residues. Germline V gives CDR1 MNHEY, CDR2 SVGEGT.